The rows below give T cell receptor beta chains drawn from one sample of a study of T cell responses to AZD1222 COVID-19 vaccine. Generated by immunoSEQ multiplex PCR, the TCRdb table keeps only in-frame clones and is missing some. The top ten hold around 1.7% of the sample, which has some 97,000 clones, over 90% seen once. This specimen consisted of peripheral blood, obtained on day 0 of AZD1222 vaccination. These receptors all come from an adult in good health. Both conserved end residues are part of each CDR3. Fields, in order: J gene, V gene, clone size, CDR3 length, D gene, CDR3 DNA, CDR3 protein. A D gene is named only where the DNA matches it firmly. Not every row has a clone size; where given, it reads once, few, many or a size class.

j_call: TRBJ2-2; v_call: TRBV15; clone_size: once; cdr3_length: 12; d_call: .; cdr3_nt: TGTGCCACCAGCCCACCGGTCGGGGAGCTGTTTTTT; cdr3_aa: CATSPPVGELFF
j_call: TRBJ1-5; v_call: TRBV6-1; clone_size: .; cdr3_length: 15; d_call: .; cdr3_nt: TGTGCCAGCAGTGAACTCGCAGGGGCGGGTCAGCCCCAGCATTTT; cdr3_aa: CASSELAGAGQPQHF
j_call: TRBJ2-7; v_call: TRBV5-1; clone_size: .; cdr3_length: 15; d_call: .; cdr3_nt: TGCGCCAGCAGCTTGGCCCGCGACAGAGCCTACGAGCAGTACTTC; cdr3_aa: CASSLARDRAYEQYF
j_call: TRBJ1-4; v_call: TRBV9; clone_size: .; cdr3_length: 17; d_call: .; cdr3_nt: TGTGCCAGCAGCGTAGGGGCCAGCCGGGCAACTAATGAAAAACTGTTTTTT; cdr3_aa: CASSVGASRATNEKLFF
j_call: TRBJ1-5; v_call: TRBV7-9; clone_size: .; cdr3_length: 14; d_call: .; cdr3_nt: TGTGCCAGCACCATAGGGGGGAGCAATCAGCCCCAGCATTTT; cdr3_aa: CASTIGGSNQPQHF
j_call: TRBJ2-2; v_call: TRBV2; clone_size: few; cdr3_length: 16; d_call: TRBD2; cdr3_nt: TGTGCCAGCAGTACCGGGACTAGCGGGAGACCCGGGGAGCTGTTTTTT; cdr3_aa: CASSTGTSGRPGELFF
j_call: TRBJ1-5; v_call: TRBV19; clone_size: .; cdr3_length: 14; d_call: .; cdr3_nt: TGTGCCAGTAGTATTAGAGGGGGCAATCAGCCCCAGCATTTT; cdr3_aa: CASSIRGGNQPQHF
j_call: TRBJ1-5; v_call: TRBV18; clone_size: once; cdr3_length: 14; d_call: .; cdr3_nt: TGTGCCAGCTCACCAAGGAGGGGGGATCAGCCCCAGCATTTT; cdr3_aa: CASSPRRGDQPQHF
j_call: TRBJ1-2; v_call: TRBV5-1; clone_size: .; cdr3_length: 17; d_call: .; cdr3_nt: TGCGCCAGCAGCGTGCAGGGGACTTCCAAAGCTAACTATGGCTACACCTTC; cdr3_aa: CASSVQGTSKANYGYTF
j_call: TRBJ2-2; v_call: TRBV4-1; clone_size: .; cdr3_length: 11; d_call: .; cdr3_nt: TGCGCCAGCAGCTCGACCGGGGAGCTGTTTTTT; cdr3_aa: CASSSTGELFF
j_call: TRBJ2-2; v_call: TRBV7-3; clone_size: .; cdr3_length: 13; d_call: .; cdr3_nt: TGTGCCAGCAGCACAAGCGAAGCCGGGGAGCTGTTTTTT; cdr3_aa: CASSTSEAGELFF
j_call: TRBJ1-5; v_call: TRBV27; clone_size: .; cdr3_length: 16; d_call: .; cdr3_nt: TGTGCCAGCAGTTTAAAGATGGCCTCGAGTGGTCAGCCCCAGCATTTT; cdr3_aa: CASSLKMASSGQPQHF
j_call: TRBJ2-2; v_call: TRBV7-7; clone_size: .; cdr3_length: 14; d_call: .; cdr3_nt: TGTGCTAGCAGCCCCACTAGGCTTGACGGGGAGCTGTTTTTT; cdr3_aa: CASSPTRLDGELFF
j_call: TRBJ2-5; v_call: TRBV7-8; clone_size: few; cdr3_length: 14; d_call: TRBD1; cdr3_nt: TGTGCCAGCAGCGACGACAGGGTACAAGAGACCCAGTACTTC; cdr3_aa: CASSDDRVQETQYF
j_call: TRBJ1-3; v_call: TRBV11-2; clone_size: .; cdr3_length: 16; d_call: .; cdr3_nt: TGTGCCAGCAGCTGGGGGGGCAGGAGCTCTGGAAACACCATATATTTT; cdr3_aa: CASSWGGRSSGNTIYF
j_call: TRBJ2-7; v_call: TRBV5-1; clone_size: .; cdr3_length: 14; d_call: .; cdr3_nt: TGCGCCAGCAGCTTGGAACTGGCGCCCTACGAGCAGTACTTC; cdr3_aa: CASSLELAPYEQYF
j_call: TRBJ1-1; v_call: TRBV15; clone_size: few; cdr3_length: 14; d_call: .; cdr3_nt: TGTGCCACCAGCAGGCCCCTGATGAGCACTGAAGCTTTCTTT; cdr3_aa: CATSRPLMSTEAFF